This TCR beta chain was captured by sequencing in a study of shared clonotypes between healthy human individuals. Assay: immunoSEQ multiplex PCR; the TCRdb copy retains only in-frame clones and omits some. The profile shows 2.3 million or so clones, approximately 95% of them singletons. As to this clone: The same CDR3 also results from other DNA sequences found in this sample.

The sequenced sample consisted of naive CD4+ T cells from PBMCs. Specified subset: CD45RA+ positively selected. This receptor was identified in a man aged 18 to 35 in good health. Some clones in this sample may be carry-over from other donors' samples.

In DNA, the CDR3 is TGCAGCGTAGGGGGACAGGGGCACTATGGCTACACCTTC. It translates to CSVGGQGHYGYTF. The J gene is TRBJ1-2, the V gene TRBV29-1; TRBD1 aligns across 10 bases. Trimming removed 6 bases from V and 3 bases from J; junction bases left unmatched: 4. CDR3 size: 13 residues. The germline V gene has CDR1 SQVTM and CDR2 ANQGSEA.